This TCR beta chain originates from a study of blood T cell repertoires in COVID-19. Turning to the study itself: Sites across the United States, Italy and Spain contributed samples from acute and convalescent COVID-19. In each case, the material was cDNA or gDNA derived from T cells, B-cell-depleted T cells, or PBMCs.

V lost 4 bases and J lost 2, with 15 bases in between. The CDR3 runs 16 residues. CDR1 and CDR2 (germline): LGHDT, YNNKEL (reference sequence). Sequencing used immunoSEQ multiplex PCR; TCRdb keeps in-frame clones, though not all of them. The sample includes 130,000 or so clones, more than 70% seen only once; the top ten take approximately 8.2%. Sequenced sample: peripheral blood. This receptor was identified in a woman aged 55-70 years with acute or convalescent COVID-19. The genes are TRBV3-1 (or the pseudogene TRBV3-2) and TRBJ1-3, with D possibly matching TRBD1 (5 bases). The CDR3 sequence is CASSPRPTEPGNTIYF. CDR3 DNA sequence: TGTGCCAGCAGCCCGAGGCCGACAGAGCCTGGAAACACCATATATTTT.